The rows below give T cell receptor beta chains drawn from one sample of a study of CD8+ T cells in alopecia areata. Using immunoSEQ multiplex PCR, the repertoire was profiled, and TCRdb retains in-frame clones only, with some absent. The sample shows 130,000 to 150,000 clones, roughly half of them seen only once. Here the sequenced sample was CD4+ T cells sorted from blood, taken at week 0. All receptors come from a human donor with alopecia areata. Each CDR3 is given with its conserved first and last residue. The order of the fields is D gene, V gene, J gene, clone size, CDR3 protein, CDR3 DNA. D genes are given only for firm matches. Part of the rows lack a size; the others show once, few, many or a class for expanded clones.

D: .; V: TRBV29-1; J: TRBJ2-3; size: .; CDR3: CSVGFRGATDTQYF; DNA: TGCAGCGTTGGGTTTCGGGGTGCAACAGATACGCAGTATTTT
D: .; V: TRBV29-1; J: TRBJ2-1; size: few; CDR3: CSVERDRENEQFF; DNA: TGCAGCGTTGAGAGGGATCGAGAGAATGAGCAGTTCTTC
D: .; V: TRBV27; J: TRBJ2-7; size: .; CDR3: CASRPVRGGSYEQYF; DNA: TGTGCCAGCAGACCCGTCAGGGGCGGGAGCTACGAGCAGTACTTC
D: .; V: TRBV4-3; J: TRBJ1-4; size: .; CDR3: CASSLQGKIGSGEKLFF; DNA: TGCGCCAGCAGCCTTCAGGGGAAAATCGGGTCTGGTGAAAAACTGTTTTTT
D: .; V: TRBV5-1; J: TRBJ2-7; size: .; CDR3: CASSLFPSGMISSYEQYF; DNA: TGCGCCAGCAGCTTATTTCCCTCCGGGATGATAAGCTCCTACGAGCAGTACTTC
D: TRBD1; V: TRBV29-1; J: TRBJ2-2; size: few; CDR3: CSGRTGAGELFF; DNA: TGCAGCGGCAGGACAGGGGCCGGGGAGCTGTTTTTT
D: .; V: TRBV25-1; J: TRBJ2-5; size: .; CDR3: CASSEGNRGETQYF; DNA: TGTGCCAGCAGTGAGGGGAACCGCGGGGAGACCCAGTACTTC
D: .; V: TRBV6-5; J: TRBJ1-2; size: .; CDR3: CASRNNLNYGYTF; DNA: TGTGCCAGCAGGAATAATTTGAACTATGGCTACACCTTC
D: TRBD2; V: TRBV6-5; J: TRBJ2-1; size: .; CDR3: CASRLAGGQNEQFF; DNA: TGTGCCAGCAGACTAGCGGGAGGGCAGAATGAGCAGTTCTTC
D: .; V: TRBV29-1; J: TRBJ2-7; size: .; CDR3: CSVGGLYEQYF; DNA: TGCAGCGTTGGAGGCCTCTACGAGCAGTACTTC
D: .; V: TRBV30; J: TRBJ2-1; size: .; CDR3: CAWTPLRDEQFF; DNA: TGTGCCTGGACCCCGCTGAGGGATGAGCAGTTCTTC
D: .; V: TRBV4-1; J: TRBJ1-2; size: .; CDR3: CASSLGPDGYTF; DNA: TGCGCCAGCAGCCTCGGGCCAGACGGCTACACCTTC
D: .; V: TRBV20-1; J: TRBJ1-1; size: few; CDR3: CSASRGNEAFF; DNA: TGCAGTGCTAGTAGGGGGAATGAAGCTTTCTTT
D: .; V: TRBV7-2; J: TRBJ2-7; size: many; CDR3: CASRVSGTYEQYF; DNA: TGTGCCAGCAGGGTGAGCGGAACCTACGAGCAGTACTTC
D: TRBD1; V: TRBV11-2; J: TRBJ2-2; size: .; CDR3: CASSSFPRTGRTGELFF; DNA: TGTGCCAGCAGCTCCTTTCCGAGGACAGGGCGGACCGGGGAGCTGTTTTTT
D: .; V: TRBV29-1; J: TRBJ2-7; size: few; CDR3: CSVEVDRLAEQYF; DNA: TGCAGCGTTGAAGTTGATAGGCTAGCGGAGCAGTACTTC
D: .; V: TRBV5-8; J: TRBJ2-3; size: .; CDR3: CASSSSGTDTQYF; DNA: TGTGCCAGCAGCTCTTCAGGGACAGATACGCAGTATTTT
D: .; V: TRBV6-1; J: TRBJ1-2; size: .; CDR3: CASGTLGIPNYGYTF; DNA: TGTGCCAGTGGGACCCTGGGTATCCCTAACTATGGCTACACCTTC
D: .; V: TRBV30; J: TRBJ1-2; size: .; CDR3: CARGRHNYGYTF; DNA: TGTGCCAGAGGACGCCACAACTATGGCTACACCTTC
D: .; V: TRBV30; J: TRBJ1-5; size: .; CDR3: CAWSPRVGGNQPQHF; DNA: TGTGCCTGGAGCCCCCGGGTCGGTGGCAATCAGCCCCAGCATTTT
D: TRBD1; V: TRBV30; J: TRBJ2-7; size: .; CDR3: CAWGGQGEQYF; DNA: TGTGCCTGGGGGGGACAGGGCGAGCAGTACTTC
D: TRBD2; V: TRBV11-2; J: TRBJ2-4; size: .; CDR3: CASSLALADLMGMENIQYF; DNA: TGTGCCAGCAGCTTAGCACTAGCGGACCTCATGGGGATGGAAAACATTCAGTACTTC
D: .; V: TRBV11-2; J: TRBJ1-5; size: .; CDR3: CASSPRQDGLDQPRHF; DNA: TGTGCCAGCAGCCCCAGACAGGATGGCTTGGATCAGCCCCGGCATTTT
D: .; V: TRBV7-2; J: TRBJ2-1; size: .; CDR3: CASSLVSGLPYNEQFF; DNA: TGTGCCAGCAGCTTAGTTTCAGGGCTCCCTTACAATGAGCAGTTCTTC
D: .; V: TRBV27; J: TRBJ2-5; size: .; CDR3: CASSRGGETQYF; DNA: TGTGCCAGCAGTCGGGGTGGAGAGACCCAGTACTTC
D: .; V: TRBV7-2; J: TRBJ1-2; size: .; CDR3: CASSQDRTPTGYTF; DNA: TGTGCCAGCAGCCAAGACAGGACCCCTACTGGCTACACCTTC
D: .; V: TRBV27; J: TRBJ1-2; size: .; CDR3: CASSQRVGYGYTF; DNA: TGTGCCAGCAGCCAGCGGGTTGGCTATGGCTACACCTTC
D: .; V: TRBV29-1; J: TRBJ2-1; size: few; CDR3: CSVKVTSYNEQFF; DNA: TGCAGCGTTAAGGTTACCTCCTACAATGAGCAGTTCTTC
D: .; V: TRBV29-1; J: TRBJ2-7; size: .; CDR3: CSVLPGQFSYEQYF; DNA: TGCAGCGTCCTCCCCGGACAATTTTCCTACGAGCAGTACTTC
D: .; V: TRBV9; J: TRBJ1-1; size: .; CDR3: CASSGPGDTEAFF; DNA: TGTGCCAGCAGCGGCCCTGGGGACACTGAAGCTTTCTTT
D: .; V: TRBV4-3; J: TRBJ1-2; size: .; CDR3: CASSQDWRQVDGYTF; DNA: TGCGCCAGCAGCCAAGATTGGAGACAGGTCGATGGCTACACCTTC
D: .; V: TRBV20-1; J: TRBJ1-4; size: few; CDR3: CSARPDGKLFF; DNA: TGCAGTGCTAGACCCGATGGGAAACTGTTTTTT
D: TRBD1; V: TRBV19; J: TRBJ1-5; size: few; CDR3: CASSTRTGDQPQHF; DNA: TGTGCCAGTAGTACCCGGACAGGGGATCAGCCCCAGCATTTT
D: .; V: TRBV28; J: TRBJ2-4; size: few; CDR3: CASKTLTNIQYF; DNA: TGTGCCAGCAAAACATTGACGAACATTCAGTACTTC
D: .; V: TRBV7-2; J: TRBJ2-3; size: .; CDR3: CASRWGTDTQYF; DNA: TGTGCCAGCAGGTGGGGCACAGATACGCAGTATTTT
D: .; V: TRBV2; J: TRBJ2-1; size: few; CDR3: CASIGSWTYSAQFF; DNA: TGTGCCAGCATAGGAAGCTGGACTTATTCAGCGCAGTTCTTC
D: TRBD2; V: TRBV9; J: TRBJ2-1; size: .; CDR3: CASSVGREAGNEQFF; DNA: TGTGCCAGCAGCGTAGGGCGGGAGGCCGGCAATGAGCAGTTCTTC
D: .; V: TRBV6-6; J: TRBJ2-2; size: .; CDR3: CASSYSPYENGELFF; DNA: TGTGCCAGCAGTTACTCGCCTTATGAAAACGGGGAGCTGTTTTTT
D: TRBD1; V: TRBV4-3; J: TRBJ2-3; size: once; CDR3: CASSPQGALSTDTQYF; DNA: TGCGCCAGCAGCCCACAGGGGGCGTTGAGCACAGATACGCAGTATTTT
D: TRBD1; V: TRBV5-4; J: TRBJ1-2; size: .; CDR3: CASSVGQGNNYGYTF; DNA: TGTGCCAGCAGCGTTGGACAGGGGAATAACTATGGCTACACCTTC
D: TRBD2; V: TRBV6-5; J: TRBJ2-5; size: .; CDR3: CASKYWTSGKETQYF; DNA: TGTGCCAGCAAATATTGGACTAGCGGGAAGGAGACCCAGTACTTC
D: .; V: TRBV30; J: TRBJ2-7; size: few; CDR3: CAWSASGSHEQYF; DNA: TGTGCCTGGAGTGCCTCGGGTTCCCACGAGCAGTACTTC
D: .; V: TRBV30; J: TRBJ2-3; size: .; CDR3: CAWMGPYVGGYTDTQYF; DNA: TGTGCCTGGATGGGGCCGTACGTTGGCGGGTACACAGATACGCAGTATTTT
D: .; V: TRBV11-2; J: TRBJ2-3; size: .; CDR3: CASSLNLGPRATDTQYF; DNA: TGTGCCAGCAGCTTAAATCTCGGACCCAGGGCGACAGATACGCAGTATTTT
D: .; V: TRBV7-2; J: TRBJ2-1; size: .; CDR3: CASSLLASSYNEQFF; DNA: TGTGCCAGCAGCTTACTGGCGAGCTCCTACAATGAGCAGTTCTTC
D: TRBD2; V: TRBV29-1; J: TRBJ2-7; size: few; CDR3: CSASGGGFEQYF; DNA: TGCAGCGCCTCGGGAGGGGGATTCGAGCAGTACTTC
D: TRBD2; V: TRBV5-8; J: TRBJ2-1; size: few; CDR3: CASSRTSGAYNEQFF; DNA: TGTGCCAGCAGCCGGACTAGCGGAGCCTACAATGAGCAGTTCTTC
D: .; V: TRBV7-2; J: TRBJ2-5; size: .; CDR3: CASSSPTDLQETQYF; DNA: TGTGCCAGCAGCTCCCCGACAGATCTACAAGAGACCCAGTACTTC
D: TRBD2; V: TRBV29-1; J: TRBJ2-1; size: .; CDR3: CSAAGLAQRNEQFF; DNA: TGCAGCGCCGCGGGACTAGCACAACGGAATGAGCAGTTCTTC
D: .; V: TRBV2; J: TRBJ2-3; size: .; CDR3: CASKGDPDTQYF; DNA: TGTGCCAGCAAAGGGGACCCAGATACGCAGTATTTT
D: TRBD1; V: TRBV29-1; J: TRBJ2-7; size: .; CDR3: CSVEGGTGGREQYF; DNA: TGCAGCGTTGAAGGGGGGACAGGGGGCAGGGAGCAGTACTTC
D: .; V: TRBV5-1; J: TRBJ2-3; size: .; CDR3: CASSYSTDTQYF; DNA: TGCGCCAGCAGTTACAGCACAGATACGCAGTATTTT
D: TRBD2; V: TRBV7-8; J: TRBJ2-1; size: .; CDR3: CASSQSSGRDEQFF; DNA: TGTGCCAGCAGCCAGAGTAGCGGGAGGGATGAGCAGTTCTTC
D: .; V: TRBV7-9; J: TRBJ1-2; size: once; CDR3: CASSLTQGDYGYTF; DNA: TGTGCCAGCAGCTTAACACAGGGTGACTATGGCTACACCTTC
D: TRBD2; V: TRBV15; J: TRBJ2-7; size: .; CDR3: CATSRGLAGVFYEQYF; DNA: TGTGCCACCAGCAGAGGACTCGCGGGAGTCTTCTACGAGCAGTACTTC
D: .; V: TRBV29-1; J: TRBJ2-3; size: few; CDR3: CSVARDGTDTQYF; DNA: TGCAGCGTTGCCCGGGACGGCACAGATACGCAGTATTTT
D: .; V: TRBV7-9; J: TRBJ2-1; size: medium-sized; CDR3: CASSPIDNEQFF; DNA: TGTGCCAGCAGCCCTATTGACAATGAGCAGTTCTTC